A selection of T cell receptor beta chains follows, all from one sample in a study of blood T cell repertoires in COVID-19. Clones were sequenced by immunoSEQ multiplex PCR, and TCRdb holds only the in-frame ones, with some missing. The sample contains about 98,000 clones, approximately 86% of which appear only once. The sample taken for sequencing was peripheral blood. The receptors were gathered from a man aged 45-65 years with acute or convalescent COVID-19. Each CDR3 is given with its conserved first and last residue. The order of the fields is J gene, V gene, clone size, CDR3 protein. Rows may omit the clone size; those that give it use once, few, many or a size class.

TRBJ1-1 TRBV5-8 NA CASSLARGGNTEAFF
TRBJ1-1 TRBV6-5 NA CASSLLTGGQTEAFF
TRBJ1-1 TRBV18 NA CASSLREGSTEAFF
TRBJ2-7 TRBV20-1 NA CSASASGRVDEQYF
TRBJ1-1 TRBV5-1 NA CASRRQGSLETEAFF
TRBJ1-2 TRBV3-1/TRBV3-2 NA CASSRGTGLRDGYTF
TRBJ1-4 TRBV19 NA CASNTVGQGYEKLFF
TRBJ2-3 TRBV14 once CASSLPGQGSFTQYF
TRBJ2-7 TRBV11-3 NA CASSSGTAGQQYF
TRBJ2-1 TRBV7-6 NA CASSLEQGAISRPYNEQFF
TRBJ2-1 TRBV19 NA CASSIGSQRPYNEQFF
TRBJ2-1 TRBV5-1 once CASSLPSGSSYNEQFF
TRBJ2-1 TRBV7-2 NA CASSFQQAYNEQFF
TRBJ2-3 TRBV12-3/TRBV12-4 NA CASSLLDTQYF
TRBJ2-1 TRBV10-1 few CASSESHQGSGYNEQFF
TRBJ2-2 TRBV6-2/TRBV6-3 NA CASSSHPGLDWTGELFF
TRBJ2-3 TRBV5-4 NA CASSPSAGGGTDTQYF
TRBJ2-2 TRBV3-1/TRBV3-2 NA CASSQTGLTDGELFF
TRBJ2-1 TRBV6-4 medium-sized CASSDSLAGDLNEQFF
TRBJ2-3 TRBV10-1 NA CASSVRERDTQYF
TRBJ1-1 TRBV4-1 NA CASTLGRGSTEAFF
TRBJ1-2 TRBV6-5 NA CASSYRGTGGYGYTF
TRBJ1-1 TRBV30 few CAWNSGVWTEAFF
TRBJ1-1 TRBV10-3 few CAISESGGNTEAFF
TRBJ1-1 TRBV5-1 NA CASSIDRGYAFF
TRBJ2-5 TRBV9 NA CASSETSGYGETQYF
TRBJ2-1 TRBV6-4 few CASSLVAESYNEQFF
TRBJ2-1 TRBV7-9 NA CASSSQGYNEQFF
TRBJ1-1 TRBV19 NA CASLRRGEAFF
TRBJ2-7 TRBV6-5 NA CASSYFTSGNSYEQYF
TRBJ2-7 TRBV7-9 NA CASSLAGAGQGAYEQYF
TRBJ2-3 TRBV19 NA CATPPPGQGWRGLSTDTQYF
TRBJ2-7 TRBV27 NA CASSLFGSSYEQYF
TRBJ2-3 TRBV3-1/TRBV3-2 NA CASSPRQGSTDTQYF
TRBJ1-2 TRBV6-2/TRBV6-3 NA CASSLGQGPSNYGYTF
TRBJ2-1 TRBV12-3/TRBV12-4 NA CASTPRNEQFF
TRBJ1-2 TRBV6-1 NA CASSDPLTGNYGYTF
TRBJ1-5 TRBV18 few CASSPPGEGNQPQHF
TRBJ1-3 TRBV25-1 NA CASSERRSSGNTIYF
TRBJ2-7 TRBV11-2 NA CASSSTASYEQYF
TRBJ1-2 TRBV5-1 NA CASSSGQGAYGYTF
TRBJ1-1 TRBV27 NA CASSLRVTPGGTEAFF